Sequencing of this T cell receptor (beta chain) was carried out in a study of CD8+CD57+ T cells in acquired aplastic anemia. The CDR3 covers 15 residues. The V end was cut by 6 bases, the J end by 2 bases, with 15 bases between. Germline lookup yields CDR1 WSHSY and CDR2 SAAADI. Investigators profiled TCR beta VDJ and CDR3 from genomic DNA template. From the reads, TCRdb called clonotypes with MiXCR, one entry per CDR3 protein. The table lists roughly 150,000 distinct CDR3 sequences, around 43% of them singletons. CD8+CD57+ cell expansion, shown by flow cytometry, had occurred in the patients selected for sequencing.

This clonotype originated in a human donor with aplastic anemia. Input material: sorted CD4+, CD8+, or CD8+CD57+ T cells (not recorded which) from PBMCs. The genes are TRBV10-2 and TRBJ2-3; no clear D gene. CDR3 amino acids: CASRLKGVPTDTQYF. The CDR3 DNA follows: TGCGCCAGCAGGCTCAAAGGTGTCCCCACAGATACGCAGTATTTT.